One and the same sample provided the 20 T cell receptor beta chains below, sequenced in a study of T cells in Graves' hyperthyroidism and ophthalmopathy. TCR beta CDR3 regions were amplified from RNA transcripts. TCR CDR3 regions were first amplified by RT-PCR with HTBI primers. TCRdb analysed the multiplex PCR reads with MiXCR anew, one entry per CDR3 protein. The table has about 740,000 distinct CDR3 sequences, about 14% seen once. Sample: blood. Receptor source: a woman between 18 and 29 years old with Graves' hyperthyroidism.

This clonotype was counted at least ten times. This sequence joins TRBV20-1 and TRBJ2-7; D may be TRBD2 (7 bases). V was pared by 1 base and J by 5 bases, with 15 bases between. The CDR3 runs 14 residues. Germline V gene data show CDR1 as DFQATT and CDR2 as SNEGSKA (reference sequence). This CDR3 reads CSARAVGGADEQYF. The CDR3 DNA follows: TGCAGTGCTAGAGCAGTGGGGGGGGCTGACGAGCAGTACTTC.

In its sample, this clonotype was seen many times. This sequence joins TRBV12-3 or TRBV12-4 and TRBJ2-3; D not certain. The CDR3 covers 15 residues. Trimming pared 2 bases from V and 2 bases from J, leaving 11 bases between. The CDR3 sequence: CASSLRMGITDTQYF. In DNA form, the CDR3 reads TGTGCCAGCAGTTTAAGGATGGGGATCACAGATACGCAGTATTTT.

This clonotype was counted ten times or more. The DNA for the CDR3 is TGTGCCTGGAGTCCATTCAGGGCCGGCGTGGGCTACGAGCAGTACTTC. Its translation: CAWSPFRAGVGYEQYF. The chain employs TRBV30 and TRBJ2-7, with D tentatively TRBD1 (5 bases). Germline values: CDR1 GTSNPN, CDR2 SVGIG (reference sequence). V shed 2 bases and J shed 3 bases, with 20 bases lying between them. The CDR3 loop spans 16 amino acids.

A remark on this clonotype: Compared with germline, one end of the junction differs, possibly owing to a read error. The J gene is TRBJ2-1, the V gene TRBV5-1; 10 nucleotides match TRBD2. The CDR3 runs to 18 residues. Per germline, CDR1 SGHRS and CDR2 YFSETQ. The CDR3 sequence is CASRGLAEPRGSYNGQFF. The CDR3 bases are TGCGCCAGCCGAGGACTAGCGGAACCCCGGGGCTCCTACAATGGGCAGTTCTTC.

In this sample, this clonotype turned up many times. The CDR3 DNA reads TGTGCCACCAGTGACCTTGGAACTCCTCAAGAGACCCAGTACTTC. It encodes CATSDLGTPQETQYF. V usage is TRBV24-1 and J usage is TRBJ2-5, with D uncertain. The V gene lost 4 bases and the J gene lost 2 bases, with 13 bases spanning the gap. CDR1 and CDR2 from the germline V gene are KGHDR and SFDVKD. The CDR3 sequence is 15 residues long.

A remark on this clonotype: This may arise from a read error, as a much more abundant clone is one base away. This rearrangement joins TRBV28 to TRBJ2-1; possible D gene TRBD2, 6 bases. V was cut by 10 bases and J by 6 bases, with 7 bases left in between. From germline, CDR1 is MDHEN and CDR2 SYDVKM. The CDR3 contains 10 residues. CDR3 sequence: CATGGNEQFF. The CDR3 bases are TGTGCCACCGGGGGCAATGAGCAGTTCTTC.

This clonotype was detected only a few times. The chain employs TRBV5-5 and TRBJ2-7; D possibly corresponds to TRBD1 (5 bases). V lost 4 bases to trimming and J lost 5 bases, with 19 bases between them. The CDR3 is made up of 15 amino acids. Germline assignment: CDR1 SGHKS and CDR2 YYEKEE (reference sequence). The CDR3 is CASSLSGQGRNEQYF. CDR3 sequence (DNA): TGTGCCAGCAGCCTCTCAGGTCAGGGAAGGAACGAGCAGTACTTC.

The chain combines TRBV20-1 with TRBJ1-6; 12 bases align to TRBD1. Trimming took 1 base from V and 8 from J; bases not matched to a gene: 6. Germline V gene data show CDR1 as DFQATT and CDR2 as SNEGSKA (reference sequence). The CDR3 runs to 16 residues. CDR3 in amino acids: CSARAGTGGPYSPLHF. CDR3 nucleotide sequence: TGCAGTGCTAGAGCGGGGACAGGGGGCCCTTATTCACCCCTCCACTTT.

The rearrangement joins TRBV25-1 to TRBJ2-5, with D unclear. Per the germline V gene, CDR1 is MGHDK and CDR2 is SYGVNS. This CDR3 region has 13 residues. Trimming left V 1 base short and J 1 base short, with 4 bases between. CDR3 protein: CASSEWSQETQYF. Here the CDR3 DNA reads TGTGCCAGCAGTGAATGGTCCCAAGAGACCCAGTACTTC. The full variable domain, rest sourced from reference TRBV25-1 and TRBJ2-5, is EADIYQTPRYLVIGTGKKITLECSQTMGHDKMYWYQQDPGMELHLIHYSYGVNSTEKGDLSSESTVSRIRTEHFPLTLESARPSHTSQYLCASSEWSQETQYFGPGTRLLVL.

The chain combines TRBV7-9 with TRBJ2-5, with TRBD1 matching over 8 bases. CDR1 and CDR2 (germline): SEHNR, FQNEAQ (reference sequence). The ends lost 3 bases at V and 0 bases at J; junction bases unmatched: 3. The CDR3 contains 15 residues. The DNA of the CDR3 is TGTGCCAGCAGCTTCAGGGGGCGGGACCAAGAGACCCAGTACTTC. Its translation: CASSFRGRDQETQYF.

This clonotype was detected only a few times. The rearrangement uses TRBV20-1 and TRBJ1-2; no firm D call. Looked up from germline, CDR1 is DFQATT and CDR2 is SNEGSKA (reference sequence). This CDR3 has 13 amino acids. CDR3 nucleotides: TGCCTCGCCCCGACGATCGGGTCTAATGGCTACACCTTC. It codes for CLAPTIGSNGYTF.

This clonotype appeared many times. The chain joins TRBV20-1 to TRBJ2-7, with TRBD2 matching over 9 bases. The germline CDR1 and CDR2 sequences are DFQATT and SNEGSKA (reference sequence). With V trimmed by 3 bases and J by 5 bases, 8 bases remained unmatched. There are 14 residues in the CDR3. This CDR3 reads CSASRPSGKHEQYF. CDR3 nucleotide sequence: TGCAGTGCTAGTCGGCCTAGCGGGAAGCACGAGCAGTACTTC.

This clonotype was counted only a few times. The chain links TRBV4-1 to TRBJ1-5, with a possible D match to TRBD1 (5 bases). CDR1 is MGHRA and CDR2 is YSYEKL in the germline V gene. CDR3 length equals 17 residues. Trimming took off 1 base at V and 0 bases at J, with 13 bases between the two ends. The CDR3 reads CASSQARTTYSNQPQHF. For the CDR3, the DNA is TGCGCCAGCAGCCAAGCTCGGACAACATATAGCAATCAGCCCCAGCATTTT.

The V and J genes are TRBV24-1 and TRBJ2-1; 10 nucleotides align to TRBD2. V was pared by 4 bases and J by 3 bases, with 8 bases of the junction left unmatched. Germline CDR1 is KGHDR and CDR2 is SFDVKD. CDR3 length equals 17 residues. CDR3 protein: CATSDARLAGNYNEQFF. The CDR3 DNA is TGTGCCACCAGTGACGCCAGACTAGCGGGCAACTACAATGAGCAGTTCTTC.

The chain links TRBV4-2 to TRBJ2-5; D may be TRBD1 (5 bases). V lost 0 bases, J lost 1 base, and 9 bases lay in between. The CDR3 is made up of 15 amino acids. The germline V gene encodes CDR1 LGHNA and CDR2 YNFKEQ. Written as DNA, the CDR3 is TGTGCCAGCAGCCAAGACAGGGCCATCCAAGAGACCCAGTACTTC. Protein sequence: CASSQDRAIQETQYF.

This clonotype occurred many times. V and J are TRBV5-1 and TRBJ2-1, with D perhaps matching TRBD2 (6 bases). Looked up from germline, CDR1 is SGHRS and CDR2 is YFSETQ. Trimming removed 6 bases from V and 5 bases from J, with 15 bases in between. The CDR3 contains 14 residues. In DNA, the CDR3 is TGCGCCAGCACCTACCTAGGCGGGGACAATGAGCAGTTCTTC. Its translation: CASTYLGGDNEQFF.

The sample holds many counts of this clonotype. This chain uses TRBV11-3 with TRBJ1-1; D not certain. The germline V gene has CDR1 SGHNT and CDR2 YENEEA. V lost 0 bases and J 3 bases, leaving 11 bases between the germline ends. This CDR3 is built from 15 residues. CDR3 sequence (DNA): TGTGCCAGCAGCTTAGATTCATATGGGCACACTGAAGCTTTCTTT. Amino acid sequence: CASSLDSYGHTEAFF.

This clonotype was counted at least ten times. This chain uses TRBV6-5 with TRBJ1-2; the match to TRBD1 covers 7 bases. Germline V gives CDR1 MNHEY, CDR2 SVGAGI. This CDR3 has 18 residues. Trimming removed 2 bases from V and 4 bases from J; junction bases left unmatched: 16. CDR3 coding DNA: TGTGCCAGCAGTTACGCGCCCGGGACAGCCAGAGGTAGCTATGGCTACACCTTC. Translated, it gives CASSYAPGTARGSYGYTF.

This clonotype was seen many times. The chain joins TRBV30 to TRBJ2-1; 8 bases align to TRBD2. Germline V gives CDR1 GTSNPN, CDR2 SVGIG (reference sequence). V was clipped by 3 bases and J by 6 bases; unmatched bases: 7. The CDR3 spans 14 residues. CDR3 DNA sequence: TGTGCCTGGAGGGCGGGACTAGTCGGCAATGAGCAGTTCTTC. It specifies CAWRAGLVGNEQFF.

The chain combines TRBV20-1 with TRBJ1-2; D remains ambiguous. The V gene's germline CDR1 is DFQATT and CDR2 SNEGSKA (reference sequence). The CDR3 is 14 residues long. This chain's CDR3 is CGPVRGEGSYGYTF. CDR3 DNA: TGCGGGCCAGTCCGGGGTGAGGGCAGCTATGGCTACACCTTC.